These 21 T cell receptor beta chains originate from one sample sequenced in a study of post-analysis software for immune sequencing data. The antigens these receptors bind are not known. Carried by the TCR beta cDNA libraries were unique molecular identifiers. TCRdb used MiXCR to reprocess the PCR reads, holding one entry per CDR3 protein. The profile covers fewer than 900,000 distinct CDR3 sequences, with about 43% appearing a single time and approximately 5% taken by the ten largest. Study-wide points: Five or six TRBV segments were significantly more frequent in patients than in controls. TRBV5-6, TRBV5-1 and TRBV20-1 were among these segments.

Sequenced input: blood. The receptors were gathered from a girl aged 5-17 years with multiple sclerosis.

A few counts support this clonotype. CDR3 protein: CASSLTRTDTQYF. In nucleotides, the CDR3 is TGTGCCAGCAGTTTAACACGCACAGATACGCAGTATTTT. V usage is TRBV27 and J usage is TRBJ2-3; D gene unclear. The V gene's germline CDR1 is MNHEY and CDR2 SMNVEV (reference sequence). CDR3 length: 13 residues. The V end lost 2 bases, the J end lost 1 base, and 4 bases lay between the germline ends.

This rearrangement joins TRBV25-1 to TRBJ2-3; D unclear. There are 14 residues in the CDR3. V was shortened by 1 base and J by 8 bases, with 13 bases between the two germline ends. Looked up from germline, CDR1 is MGHDK and CDR2 is SYGVNS. For the CDR3, the DNA is TGTGCCAGCAGTGAATTGGGAACCAGAGGTACGCAGTATTTT. Protein: CASSELGTRGTQYF.

The rearrangement links TRBV4-1 to TRBJ2-1, with D hard to call. CDR3 length: 17 amino acids. Per the germline V gene, CDR1 is MGHRA and CDR2 is YSYEKL. V lost 4 bases and J lost 5, with 21 bases in between. CDR3 amino acids: CASSLDPPLASNNEQFF. The CDR3 DNA is TGCGCCAGCAGCCTAGATCCACCGCTCGCTTCTAACAATGAGCAGTTCTTC.

This clonotype appeared a few times. In DNA form, the CDR3 reads TGTGCCAGCAGCTCGAGACTAGCGGGAGTTGAAAATGAGCAGTTCTTC. Protein product: CASSSRLAGVENEQFF. The V gene is TRBV5-5, the J gene TRBJ2-1; 12 nucleotides line up with TRBD2. The CDR3 is made up of 16 amino acids. With V trimmed by 3 bases and J by 7 bases, 8 bases remained unmatched. Germline CDR1 and CDR2: SGHKS and YYEKEE (reference sequence).

The rearrangement joins TRBV27 to TRBJ2-3; 12 bases fit TRBD2. J was trimmed by 4 bases and V by 8 bases; bases with no gene match: 13. Germline CDR1 and CDR2: MNHEY and SMNVEV (reference sequence). This CDR3 region has 17 residues. The CDR3 protein is CASGLQTSGRWADTQYF. The CDR3 coding sequence is TGTGCCAGCGGGTTACAGACTAGCGGGAGATGGGCAGATACGCAGTATTTT.

The chain employs TRBV7-9 and TRBJ1-5; D gene unclear. Germline lookup yields CDR1 SEHNR and CDR2 FQNEAQ (reference sequence). This CDR3 has 14 amino acids. Deletions cut 5 bases from V and 7 bases from J, with 15 bases between. CDR3: CASSVGSTNQPQHF. CDR3 sequence (DNA): TGTGCCAGCAGCGTAGGGAGTACGAACCAGCCCCAGCATTTT.

To note about this clonotype: Since a much larger clone is just one base distant, this may be a read error. The V call is TRBV7-2, the J call TRBJ2-6; D gene unclear. Germline CDR1 reads SGHTA; CDR2 reads FQGNSA. CDR3 length: 15 residues. This chain's CDR3 is CAGSLDGSGANVLTF. As DNA, the CDR3 is TGTGCCGGCAGCTTAGATGGCTCTGGGGCCAACGTCCTGACTTTC.

This clonotype was seen more than once but under ten times. The J gene is TRBJ2-7, the V gene TRBV4-2; possible D gene TRBD2, 6 bases. The tail of the sequence fits TRBJ2-5 better, so the J call may be wrong. CDR1 and CDR2 from the germline V gene are LGHNA and YNFKEQ. This CDR3 has 16 residues. The CDR3 nucleotides are TGTGCCAGCAGCCAGTCTGGGGGTGGAGGGCAGGAGACCCAGTACTTC. It codes for CASSQSGGGGQETQYF.

V gene TRBV4-3 combines with J gene TRBJ2-3, with 7 bases that match TRBD1. The CDR3 extends over 18 amino acids. Germline lookup yields CDR1 LGHNA and CDR2 YSLEER. The trim removed 0 bases at V and 0 bases at J, leaving 9 bases unmatched. CDR3 DNA sequence: TGCGCCAGCAGCCAAGAAAACGGGACAGCTCCTAGCACAGATACGCAGTATTTT. It specifies CASSQENGTAPSTDTQYF.

The CDR3 loop is CSVSPGNTEAFF. CDR3 bases: TGCAGCGTTTCCCCAGGGAACACTGAAGCTTTCTTT. The gene calls are TRBV29-1 and TRBJ1-1; D remains unclear. The CDR3 is 12 amino acids. The germline CDR1 and CDR2 sequences are SQVTM and ANQGSEA. V shed 5 bases and J shed 1 base, with 8 bases lying between them.

The chain couples TRBV27 to TRBJ2-4, with 8 bases lining up with TRBD2. The V gene's germline CDR1 is MNHEY and CDR2 SMNVEV (reference sequence). V dropped 10 bases and J dropped 6; count of bases not matched to a gene: 20. CDR3 length: 17 residues. Written as DNA, the CDR3 is TGTGCCACGAGAGACCCCGCCCCGGGAGGGTCGGGAAACATTCAGTACTTC. It yields the protein CATRDPAPGGSGNIQYF.

This chain connects TRBV28 to TRBJ1-2; D perhaps matches TRBD1 (6 bases). V lost 5 bases to trimming and J lost 0 bases, with 19 bases between them. Germline assignment: CDR1 MDHEN and CDR2 SYDVKM. This CDR3 region has 17 residues. DNA of the CDR3: TGTGCCAGCAGTCCCCCGGGACAACGAACTTCTAACTATGGCTACACCTTC. This sequence encodes CASSPPGQRTSNYGYTF.

The table lists this clonotype with a few counts. The CDR3 coding sequence is TGTGCCAGCAGTTGGGGACTACCTTCAGATACGCAGTATTTT. This codes for CASSWGLPSDTQYF. The chain is built from TRBV27 and TRBJ2-3, with 7 positions matching TRBD2. This CDR3 region has 14 residues. Germline V gene sequence: CDR1 MNHEY, CDR2 SMNVEV (reference sequence). Trimming removed 4 bases from V and 4 bases from J; junction bases left unmatched: 5.

The V gene is TRBV6-1, the J gene TRBJ1-2, with D unclear. V was cut by 11 bases and J by 2 bases, with 15 bases left in between. This CDR3 has 13 residues. Looked up from germline, CDR1 is MNHNS and CDR2 is SASEGT. CDR3 in amino acids: CAARGAENYGYTF. CDR3 coding DNA: TGTGCCGCCAGAGGTGCGGAGAACTATGGCTACACCTTC.

This clonotype was detected a few times. V usage is TRBV20-1 and J usage is TRBJ2-1; 7 bases are a match to TRBD2. This CDR3 spans 14 amino acids. J gave up 2 bases and V 8 bases, and 9 bases lay outside the gene matches. Germline lookup yields CDR1 DFQATT and CDR2 SNEGSKA (reference sequence). CDR3: CSTPGGSTYNEQFF. CDR3 coding DNA: TGCAGTACCCCTGGCGGGAGCACCTACAATGAGCAGTTCTTC.

The chain joins TRBV7-9 to TRBJ1-1; D possibly corresponds to TRBD1 (6 bases). V shed 6 bases and J shed 1 base, with 18 bases lying between them. In germline, CDR1 is SEHNR, CDR2 FQNEAQ (reference sequence). The CDR3 has 16 residues. Here the CDR3 reads CASRERPGQTNTEAFF. Here the CDR3 DNA reads TGTGCCAGCAGGGAGAGGCCGGGACAAACGAACACTGAAGCTTTCTTT.

The chain joins TRBV12-3 or TRBV12-4 to TRBJ2-3, with TRBD2 identical over 7 bases. V gave up 6 bases and J gave up 0 bases; unmatched junction bases: 12. This CDR3 is 17 amino acids long. The CDR3 sequence is CASRFGRDGLSTDTQYF. CDR3 DNA sequence: TGTGCCAGCAGATTTGGGAGGGACGGCCTCAGCACAGATACGCAGTATTTT.

The rearrangement uses TRBV7-2 and TRBJ2-5; D unresolved. Germline lookup yields CDR1 SGHTA and CDR2 FQGNSA. Deletions cut 1 base from V and 11 bases from J, with 20 bases between. The CDR3 has 15 amino acids. This CDR3 reads CASSLVRVMRDEQYF. Written as DNA, the CDR3 is TGTGCCAGCAGCTTAGTTAGGGTCATGCGTGATGAGCAGTACTTC.

This clonotype came up many times. V is TRBV2 and J is TRBJ1-2; maybe TRBD1 (6 bases). The germline V gene has CDR1 SNHLY and CDR2 FYNNEI. The CDR3 has 14 residues. Trimming removed 4 bases from V and 6 bases from J, with 15 bases in between. CDR3 DNA: TGTGCCAGCAGTGTTCGGCAACAGGGAGATGGCTACACCTTC. The encoded protein is CASSVRQQGDGYTF.

The chain links TRBV10-3 to TRBJ1-1, with D tentatively TRBD1 (5 bases). V shed 4 bases and J shed 5 bases, with 17 bases lying between them. This CDR3 has 15 amino acids. Germline V gene sequence: CDR1 ENHRY, CDR2 SYGVKD. Here the CDR3 DNA reads TGTGCCATCAGTGGGGCAGGCAGGGTGAGGACTGAAGCTTTCTTT. Residues: CAISGAGRVRTEAFF.

The J gene is TRBJ2-7, the V gene TRBV28; 7 bases match TRBD1. The closer fit of TRBJ2-5 to the DNA end suggests the J call may be wrong. The CDR3 extends over 13 amino acids. The V gene's germline CDR1 is MDHEN and CDR2 SYDVKM. In DNA, the CDR3 is TGTGCCAGCAAGGGGGCCTCAGAGGGGACCCAGTACTTC. It codes for CASKGASEGTQYF.